The 29 T cell receptor beta chains presented below share a single source sample, sequenced in a study of cytomegalovirus exposure and HLA in healthy donors. Vbeta (60) and Jbeta (13) primers were used in the PCR. The data were produced by immunoSEQ multiplex PCR, yet TCRdb's version contains in-frame clones alone and is incomplete. The data hold 110,000 to 150,000 clones, with around three quarters observed a single time. Sequenced input: PBMCs. The receptors stem from a woman aged 40 to 50 in good health and CMV-seronegative.

The V call is TRBV6-5, the J call TRBJ2-7, with D possibly being TRBD2 (5 bases). The CDR3 sequence is 14 residues long. V was shortened by 5 bases and J by 3 bases, with 14 bases between the two germline ends. Per the germline V gene, CDR1 is MNHEY and CDR2 is SVGAGI. The CDR3 sequence: CASSTPLDLYEQYF. CDR3 DNA sequence: TGTGCCAGCAGTACCCCACTAGATCTCTACGAGCAGTACTTC.

In its sample, this clone was seen a few times. The genes are TRBV5-5 and TRBJ1-2; weak D call: TRBD1 (6 bases). The V end was cut by 2 bases, the J end by 1 base, with 12 bases between. Germline V lookup: CDR1 SGHKS, CDR2 YYEKEE (reference sequence). The CDR3 loop spans 15 amino acids. CDR3 nucleotides: TGTGCCAGCAGCTTCGGACAGCGAGATAACTATGGCTACACCTTC. Translated: CASSFGQRDNYGYTF.

The table lists this clone with a count of one. The V and J genes are TRBV25-1 and TRBJ1-2, with 9 bases identical to TRBD1. Trimming at V came to 3 bases and at J to 4 bases, leaving 9 bases not matched to a gene. The CDR3 loop spans 16 amino acids. Germline V CDR1 and CDR2: MGHDK, SYGVNS. The CDR3 coding sequence is TGTGCCAGCAGTGACCTCCGGGACAGGGAATCCTATGGCTACACCTTC. This translates into CASSDLRDRESYGYTF.

This clone was seen a handful of times. The rearrangement uses TRBV27 and TRBJ2-7; D might be TRBD1 (6 bases). The CDR3 sequence is 14 residues long. Germline CDR1 is MNHEY and CDR2 is SMNVEV (reference sequence). Trimming pared 4 bases from V and 3 bases from J, leaving 13 bases between. The CDR3 DNA follows: TGTGCCAGCAGTTCCCTTGGGGGCTACTACGAGCAGTACTTC. Protein: CASSSLGGYYEQYF.

The sample holds a few counts of this clone. The V and J genes are TRBV6-5 and TRBJ1-1; D call uncertain. The CDR3 has 13 amino acids. Germline values: CDR1 MNHEY, CDR2 SVGAGI. V was shortened by 5 bases and J by 1 base, with 8 bases between the two germline ends. CDR3 bases: TGTGCCAGCAGTGGACGGGAGAACACTGAAGCTTTCTTT. Its protein is CASSGRENTEAFF.

The chain employs TRBV15 and TRBJ1-1; the match to TRBD1 covers 8 bases. The V and J ends lost 10 bases and 4 bases, in that order; junction bases with no gene match: 11. The CDR3 spans 14 residues. Germline V gene lookup returns CDR1 LNHNV and CDR2 YYDKDF (reference sequence). DNA of the CDR3: TGTGCCATCGAAGGTGGACAGGGCGGCACTGAAGCTTTCTTT. It specifies CAIEGGQGGTEAFF.

The chain employs TRBV12-5 and TRBJ1-5; possible D gene TRBD1, 5 bases. CDR1 LGHNT and CDR2 FRNRAP come from the germline V gene. V lost 7 bases and J lost 5, with 18 bases in between. The CDR3 has 15 residues. This chain's CDR3 is CASAFAGAPHQPQHF. As DNA, the CDR3 is TGTGCTAGTGCCTTCGCTGGGGCACCGCATCAGCCCCAGCATTTT. The full variable domain, completed using reference TRBV12-5 and TRBJ1-5, is DARVTQTPRHKVTEMGQEVTMRCQPILGHNTVFWYRQTMMQGLELLAYFRNRAPLDDSGMPKDRFSAEMPDATLATLKIQPSEPRDSAVYFCASAFAGAPHQPQHFGDGTRLSIL.

The chain has TRBV18 and TRBJ2-3; 7 bases line up with TRBD2. The ends lost 4 bases at V and 4 bases at J; junction bases unmatched: 2. This CDR3 has 13 residues. Germline-derived CDR1 and CDR2 are KGHSH and LQKENI. In DNA form, the CDR3 reads TGTGCCAGCTCACGGGACTACCCAGATACGCAGTATTTT. Amino acids: CASSRDYPDTQYF. Full variable domain (rest looked up from reference TRBV18 and TRBJ2-3): NAGVMQNPRHLVRRRGQEARLRCSPMKGHSHVYWYRQLPEEGLKFMVYLQKENIIDESGMPKERFSAEFPKEGPSILRIQQVVRGDSAAYFCASSRDYPDTQYFGPGTRLTVL.

CDR3 sequence (DNA): TGTGCCAGCAGGTGGGCGAACACTGAAGCTTTCTTT. Amino acid sequence: CASRWANTEAFF. The chain links TRBV28 to TRBJ1-1; D remains unclear. The CDR3 loop spans 12 amino acids. Germline CDR1 is MDHEN and CDR2 is SYDVKM. The germline V and J ends were trimmed by 6 bases and 1 base, with 6 bases remaining between them.

In DNA, the CDR3 is TGTGCCAGCAGTTCTCGGACCGGAGGGGACACTGAAGCTTTCTTT. Its protein product is CASSSRTGGDTEAFF. The chain is built from TRBV27 and TRBJ1-1, with D perhaps matching TRBD1 (5 bases). Germline lookup yields CDR1 MNHEY and CDR2 SMNVEV (reference sequence). Deletions cut 4 bases from V and 3 bases from J, with 15 bases between. This CDR3 spans 15 amino acids.

The CDR3 loop reads CASSLYPEAFF. DNA of the CDR3: TGCGCCAGCAGCTTGTATCCTGAAGCTTTCTTT. This chain links TRBV5-1 with TRBJ1-1; no definite D call. Germline V gene data show CDR1 as SGHRS and CDR2 as YFSETQ. Trimming cost V 1 base and J 6 bases, with 4 bases left between them. This CDR3 spans 11 amino acids.

A single count supports this clone. The chain combines TRBV11-2 with TRBJ1-2; 9 bases are shared with TRBD1. V was clipped by 5 bases and J by 6 bases; unmatched bases: 7. The germline gives CDR1 SGHAT, CDR2 FQNNGV. The length of the CDR3 is 14 residues. The CDR3 region is CASSPTGGINGYTF. CDR3 in DNA: TGTGCCAGCAGCCCGACAGGGGGAATAAATGGCTACACCTTC.

The gene calls are TRBV5-1 and TRBJ2-1, with 16 bases fitting TRBD2. The CDR3 is 18 residues long. V shed 1 base, J shed 6 bases, and the junction held 7 bases outside the gene matches. CDR1 and CDR2 from the germline V gene are SGHRS and YFSETQ. This CDR3 reads CASSLPGLAGGPPNEQFF. The CDR3 region has the DNA TGCGCCAGCAGCTTGCCGGGACTAGCGGGGGGGCCACCCAATGAGCAGTTCTTC. The full variable domain, in which reference TRBV5-1 and TRBJ2-1 provide the parts outside the CDR3, is KAGVTQTPRYLIKTRGQQVTLSCSPISGHRSVSWYQQTPGQGLQFLFEYFSETQRNKGNFPGRFSGRQFSNSRSEMNVSTLELGDSALYLCASSLPGLAGGPPNEQFFGPGTRLTVL.

This chain connects TRBV30 to TRBJ1-6, with a tentative D call TRBD1 (6 bases). The CDR3 has 13 amino acids. The germline V and J ends were trimmed by 4 bases and 5 bases, with 9 bases remaining between them. Germline values: CDR1 GTSNPN, CDR2 SVGIG (reference sequence). The CDR3, as DNA: TGTGCCTGGACCCCAGGGGATAATTCACCCCTCCACTTT. Protein product: CAWTPGDNSPLHF. The full variable domain, with the rest looked up from reference TRBV30 and TRBJ1-6, is SQTIHQWPATLVQPVGSPLSLECTVEGTSNPNLYWYRQAAGRGLQLLFYSVGIGQISSEVPQNLSASRPQDRQFILSSKKLLLSDSGFYLCAWTPGDNSPLHFGNGTRLTVT.

The chain joins TRBV5-4 to TRBJ1-1; perhaps TRBD1 as D (6 bases). The CDR3 runs to 15 residues. Germline CDR1 reads SGHNT; CDR2 reads YYREEE (reference sequence). Trimming took off 1 base at V and 4 bases at J, with 14 bases between the two ends. The CDR3: CASSLRGSTATEAFF. The CDR3 nucleotides are TGTGCCAGCAGCTTGAGGGGGTCCACTGCCACTGAAGCTTTCTTT.

The chain joins TRBV6-5 to TRBJ1-1; the D gene is possibly TRBD1 (6 bases). Germline values: CDR1 MNHEY, CDR2 SVGAGI. The CDR3 has 15 amino acids. The germline V and J ends were trimmed by 8 bases and 3 bases, with 19 bases remaining between them. The CDR3 bases are TGTGCCAGCCGCAGGGGATTCTCGTACGACACTGAAGCTTTCTTT. Amino acids: CASRRGFSYDTEAFF.

V gene TRBV2 combines with J gene TRBJ1-2; weak D call: TRBD1 (5 bases). The CDR3 extends over 16 amino acids. CDR1 and CDR2 (germline): SNHLY, FYNNEI. V was shortened by 9 bases and J by 1 base, with 21 bases between the two germline ends. CDR3 nucleotide sequence: TGTGCCAGGGTGGTGTCAGGGTTTGATGTTAACTATGGCTACACCTTC. It codes for CARVVSGFDVNYGYTF. Variable domain in full (rest from reference TRBV2 and TRBJ1-2): EPEVTQTPSHQVTQMGQEVILRCVPISNHLYFYWYRQILGQKVEFLVSFYNNEISEKSEIFDDQFSVERPDGSNFTLKIRSTKLEDSAMYFCARVVSGFDVNYGYTFGSGTRLTVV.

The V call is TRBV10-2, the J call TRBJ2-7; maybe TRBD1 (6 bases). The CDR3 is 13 residues long. V lost 7 bases to trimming and J lost 3 bases, with 13 bases between them. Germline V gene data show CDR1 as WSHSY and CDR2 as SAAADI. The CDR3 DNA reads TGCGCCAGCACCCCAGGGGAAGGCTACGAGCAGTACTTC. Translating it yields CASTPGEGYEQYF.

This rearrangement joins TRBV7-9 to TRBJ1-4; 7 nucleotides align to TRBD1. J was trimmed by 8 bases and V by 5 bases; bases with no gene match: 11. Germline loops: CDR1 SEHNR, CDR2 FQNEAQ (reference sequence). This CDR3 has 15 amino acids. The CDR3 here is CASSLGRGRQEKLFF. The CDR3 DNA is TGTGCCAGCAGCCTAGGGAGGGGGCGGCAAGAAAAACTGTTTTTT.

V and J are TRBV29-1 and TRBJ1-4; D not resolved. Trimming took off 3 bases at V and 4 bases at J, with 3 bases between the two ends. Germline-derived CDR1 and CDR2 are SQVTM and ANQGSEA. The CDR3 spans 11 residues. CDR3 DNA: TGCAGCGTTGATTATAATGAAAAACTGTTTTTT. The encoded protein is CSVDYNEKLFF.

The rearrangement uses TRBV13 and TRBJ2-7; 11 bases are a match to TRBD2. Germline assignment: CDR1 PRHDT and CDR2 FYEKMQ (reference sequence). CDR3 length: 16 amino acids. Trimming at V came to 5 bases and at J to 7 bases, leaving 13 bases not matched to a gene. In nucleotides, the CDR3 is TGTGCCAGCAGCCCCCCGACTAGCGGGGTGGGCTGGGAGCAGTACTTC. Encoded protein: CASSPPTSGVGWEQYF.

The chain carries TRBV28 and TRBJ1-1, with D possibly TRBD1 on 6 matching bases. The CDR3 is made up of 17 amino acids. Germline V gives CDR1 MDHEN, CDR2 SYDVKM. Trimming cost V 2 bases and J 3 bases, with 19 bases left between them. The CDR3: CASSLRGYNVGDTEAFF. The CDR3 DNA is TGTGCCAGCAGTTTAAGGGGGTATAACGTCGGGGACACTGAAGCTTTCTTT.

The V call is TRBV6-1, the J call TRBJ2-5; 7 positions match TRBD1. With V trimmed by 6 bases and J by 5 bases, 3 bases remained unmatched. This CDR3 is 12 amino acids long. Per germline, CDR1 MNHNS and CDR2 SASEGT. The CDR3 sequence is CASRYRGETQYF. The CDR3, as DNA: TGTGCCAGCAGGTACAGGGGTGAGACCCAGTACTTC.

The J gene is TRBJ1-5, the V gene TRBV7-2; no firm D call. CDR1 is SGHTA and CDR2 is FQGNSA in the germline V gene. This CDR3 is built from 12 residues. Trimming removed 8 bases from V and 6 bases from J, with 11 bases in between. The CDR3 nucleotides read TGTGCCAGCGCCCTACCCGGTCAGCCCCAGCATTTT. It is translated as CASALPGQPQHF. The whole variable domain, filled in from reference TRBV7-2 and TRBJ1-5, reads GAGVSQSPSNKVTEKGKDVELRCDPISGHTALYWYRQSLGQGLEFLIYFQGNSAPDKSGLPSDRFSAERTGGSVSTLTIQRTQQEDSAVYLCASALPGQPQHFGDGTRLSIL.

This clone was detected once. The V gene is TRBV11-1, the J gene TRBJ2-7; TRBD1 is a possible D gene (5 bases). Germline loops: CDR1 SGHAT, CDR2 FQDESV (reference sequence). The CDR3 is 14 amino acids. V was pared by 6 bases and J by 0 bases, with 12 bases between. The chain's CDR3 is CASSRGHFSYEQYF. The CDR3 nucleotides read TGTGCCAGCAGTCGAGGACATTTCTCCTACGAGCAGTACTTC.

The chain uses TRBV15 and TRBJ2-1; TRBD2 matches at 7 bases. This CDR3 has 15 residues. With 1 base clipped from V and 4 bases from J, the junction kept 4 bases outside the gene matches. Germline lookup yields CDR1 LNHNV and CDR2 YYDKDF (reference sequence). The DNA of the CDR3 is TGTGCCACCAGCAGAGTAGCGGGCAGATACAATGAGCAGTTCTTC. Translation: CATSRVAGRYNEQFF.

The chain links TRBV6-1 to TRBJ2-5; the D gene is possibly TRBD2 (6 bases). Germline CDR1 and CDR2: MNHNS and SASEGT. The CDR3 loop spans 13 amino acids. V was trimmed by 8 bases and J by 5 bases, leaving 15 bases between them. Here the CDR3 DNA reads TGTGCCAGCGGTATAATTGGAGGGGAGACCCAGTACTTC. Its protein is CASGIIGGETQYF.

J is TRBJ2-2 and V is TRBV2, with 10 positions matching TRBD1. From germline, CDR1 is SNHLY and CDR2 FYNNEI. V shed 8 bases and J 5 bases; nucleotides not matched to a gene: 2. The CDR3 contains 13 residues. In DNA, the CDR3 is TGTGCCAGCGCGGGACAGGGGACCGGGGAGCTGTTTTTT. Its translation: CASAGQGTGELFF.

This chain links TRBV5-4 with TRBJ2-1; 16 positions match TRBD2. V was pared by 6 bases and J by 6 bases, with 9 bases of the junction left unmatched. Per the germline V gene, CDR1 is SGHNT and CDR2 is YYREEE (reference sequence). The CDR3 loop spans 17 amino acids. CDR3 region: CASILRGLAGGPNEQFF. The CDR3 DNA follows: TGTGCCAGCATCCTCCGGGGACTAGCGGGGGGGCCCAATGAGCAGTTCTTC. Full variable domain (missing parts from reference TRBV5-4 and TRBJ2-1): ETGVTQSPTHLIKTRGQQVTLRCSSQSGHNTVSWYQQALGQGPQFIFQYYREEENGRGNFPPRFSGLQFPNYSSELNVNALELDDSALYLCASILRGLAGGPNEQFFGPGTRLTVL.